The next 12 T cell receptor beta chains were all read from a single sample in a study of blood T cells in healthy people across ages. Primed by a sample-barcoded 5' primer and a J-beta primer mix, a second PCR proceeded for roughly 6 to 12 cycles. TCRdb re-analysed the 5' RACE reads in MiXCR, keeping a single row per CDR3 protein. The data hold about 770,000 distinct CDR3 sequences, with 44% observed a single time. The sequencing sample was made of blood. All receptors derive from a man aged 55 to 70 in good health.

The chain uses TRBV2 and TRBJ1-2; D not certain. The germline CDR1 and CDR2 sequences are SNHLY and FYNNEI. CDR3 size: 15 residues. Between the trimmed V and J ends, which lost 6 bases and 0 bases, there was a span of 14 bases. DNA for the CDR3: TGTGCCAGCAGGGAGGCGCAGCCGGCTAACTATGGCTACACCTTC. Translated, it gives CASREAQPANYGYTF. Together with reference TRBV2 and TRBJ1-2, the CDR3 gives the full variable domain: EPEVTQTPSHQVTQMGQEVILRCVPISNHLYFYWYRQILGQKVEFLVSFYNNEISEKSEIFDDQFSVERPDGSNFTLKIRSTKLEDSAMYFCASREAQPANYGYTFGSGTRLTVV.

This clonotype was seen only a few times. The CDR3 sequence: CSARDEGRGSSPLHF. DNA for the CDR3: TGCAGTGCTAGAGATGAAGGACGGGGGTCTTCACCCCTCCACTTT. The genes are TRBV20-1 and TRBJ1-6, with a tentative D call TRBD1 (5 bases). CDR1 DFQATT and CDR2 SNEGSKA come from the germline V gene (reference sequence). V lost 0 bases and J lost 9, with 15 bases in between. The CDR3 spans 15 residues.

For the CDR3, the DNA is TGTGCCAGCAGCCCGGGGACATCTGTGCAGTATTTT. Translation gives CASSPGTSVQYF. The J gene is TRBJ2-3, the V gene TRBV12-3 or TRBV12-4, with TRBD1 as a possible D gene (6 bases). The CDR3 has 12 residues. The V and J ends lost 6 bases and 11 bases respectively, with 15 bases between them.

The table lists this clonotype with a few counts. J is TRBJ2-3 and V is TRBV6-5, with D unclear. In germline, CDR1 is MNHEY, CDR2 SVGAGI. Trimming took off 6 bases at V and 4 bases at J, with 8 bases between the two ends. The CDR3 contains 12 residues. CDR3: CASRGFADTQYF. DNA of the CDR3: TGTGCCAGCAGGGGTTTTGCAGATACGCAGTATTTT.

The chain joins TRBV7-2 to TRBJ2-7; D gene unclear. The J call may be in error: the DNA end matches TRBJ2-5 better. Germline CDR1 SGHTA, CDR2 FQGNSA. The CDR3 is 11 amino acids. The CDR3 sequence is CASSLERTQYF. CDR3 DNA: TGTGCCAGCAGCCTTGAACGGACCCAGTACTTC.

This clonotype occurred many times. An end of the junction does not agree with germline; a read error may underlie this. The chain carries TRBV5-1 and TRBJ2-5, with TRBD1 matching over 9 bases. The CDR3 runs 15 residues. CDR1 is SGHRS and CDR2 is YFSETQ in the germline V gene. CDR3 sequence (DNA): TGTGCCAGCAGCTTGGGACAGGGCCCCCAAGAGACCCAGTACTTC. This translates into CASSLGQGPQETQYF. Together with reference TRBV5-1 and TRBJ2-5, the CDR3 gives the full variable domain: KAGVTQTPRYLIKTRGQQVTLSCSPISGHRSVSWYQQTPGQGLQFLFEYFSETQRNKGNFPGRFSGRQFSNSRSEMNVSTLELGDSALYLCASSLGQGPQETQYFGPGTRLLVL.

This chain uses TRBV28 with TRBJ2-5; no clear D gene. Matching the DNA end better, TRBJ2-7 makes the J call doubtful. The CDR3 totals 13 residues. Germline CDR1 is MDHEN and CDR2 is SYDVKM. The CDR3 spells CASSVGPLYEQYF. The DNA for the CDR3 is TGTGCCAGCAGTGTGGGCCCACTTTACGAGCAGTACTTC.

In its sample, this clonotype was seen a few times. At one end, the junction sequence differs from germline, possibly due to a read error. CDR3 sequence reads: CSARGGQLNEQFF. CDR3 coding DNA: TGCAGTGCGAGAGGGGGACAGCTCAATGAGCAGTTCTTC. The rearrangement links TRBV20-1 to TRBJ2-1, with 7 bases identical to TRBD1. The CDR3 has 13 amino acids. Germline V gene data show CDR1 as DFQATT and CDR2 as SNEGSKA (reference sequence).

This clonotype was observed a few times. The genes are TRBV20-1 and TRBJ2-5; 8 nucleotides agree with TRBD2. The CDR3 spans 15 residues. The germline V gene encodes CDR1 DFQATT and CDR2 SNEGSKA (reference sequence). The V segment lost 6 bases and the J segment 1 base; nucleotides outside the gene matches: 10. The CDR3 nucleotides read TGCAGTGCCCACCCCGGGAGGGGGTCCCAAGAGACCCAGTACTTC. Translating gives CSAHPGRGSQETQYF.

This clonotype was counted a few times. The CDR3 region is CASRNRPSGFTDTQYF. CDR3 sequence (DNA): TGTGCCAGCAGGAATAGGCCTAGCGGCTTCACAGATACGCAGTATTTT. The genes are TRBV6-1 and TRBJ2-3; 7 nucleotides agree with TRBD2. In germline, CDR1 is MNHNS, CDR2 SASEGT. This CDR3 comprises 16 residues. V was clipped by 6 bases and J by 2 bases; unmatched bases: 11.

This clonotype occurred a few times. The chain employs TRBV5-1 and TRBJ2-7; 8 nucleotides line up with TRBD2. The CDR3 extends over 14 amino acids. CDR1 and CDR2 from the germline V gene are SGHRS and YFSETQ. V dropped 7 bases and J dropped 6; count of bases not matched to a gene: 12. CDR3 sequence (DNA): TGCGCCAGCTCAAAGTCCGGGACTAGAGGCGAGCAGTACTTC. Translation gives CASSKSGTRGEQYF.

With respect to this clonotype: Since a much larger clone is just one base distant, this may be a read error. The V call is TRBV4-3, the J call TRBJ2-2, with D unresolved. The CDR3 spans 15 residues. Trimming pared 4 bases from V and 7 bases from J, leaving 16 bases between. Germline-derived CDR1 and CDR2 are LGHNA and YSLEER. This CDR3 reads CASSRATRWDGELFF. In nucleotides, the CDR3 is TGCGCCAGCAGCCGAGCCACGCGGTGGGACGGGGAGCTGTTTTTT.